This TCR beta chain came from a study of cytomegalovirus exposure and HLA in healthy donors. On the study more broadly: A preliminary data release comprised 91 million or so unique TCRs obtained from HLA-typed donors. Study-wide results and limits: HLA restriction was apparent for most CMV-associated TCR beta chains in a later analysis.

The PCR made use of 60 Vbeta and 13 Jbeta primers. Using immunoSEQ multiplex PCR, the repertoire was profiled, and TCRdb retains in-frame clones only, with some absent. The repertoire consists of 85,000 to 90,000 clones, with approximately 81% occurring once and the leading ten covering 6.5% to 8.5%. V shed 9 bases and J shed 8 bases, with 13 bases lying between them. Germline CDR1 is SNHLY and CDR2 is FYNNEI. The CDR3 contains 12 residues. As regards this clone: The antigen remains undetermined.

Sequenced: PBMCs. The chain is built from TRBV2 and TRBJ1-4, with no clear D. This TCR came from a man aged 35 to 55 in good health and CMV-seropositive. CDR3 bases: TGTGCCAGATCGCGGGCAGGAGAAAAACTGTTTTTT. This encodes CARSRAGEKLFF.